This is a list of T cell receptor beta chains from one sample in a study of T-cell memory formation after mild COVID-19. TCRdb analysed the 5' RACE reads with MiXCR anew, one entry per CDR3 protein. The sample lists roughly 1,500 distinct CDR3 sequences, over 55% occurring once. The sequenced material came from PBMCs or a T cell subset sorted from them (not recorded which). These receptors all come from an adult who had mild COVID-19 (a few samples of this study predate the infection). Cell type and time point are not known. Each CDR3 is given with its conserved first and last residue. A D gene is named only where the DNA matches it firmly. Size is stated for part of the rows, as once, few or many counts, or as a class when the clone is expanded.

TRBV2	NA	TRBD1	TRBJ1-1	CASSGRQGSTEAFF	TGTGCCAGCAGTGGCAGACAGGGTAGCACTGAAGCTTTCTTT
TRBV30	once	NA	TRBJ1-2	CAEQQGSYGYTF	TGTGCTGAACAGCAGGGAAGCTATGGCTACACCTTC
TRBV5-5	NA	TRBD2	TRBJ2-5	CASSFGSGKWEETQYF	TGTGCCAGCAGCTTCGGTAGCGGGAAATGGGAGGAGACCCAGTACTTC
TRBV6-5	medium-sized	NA	TRBJ1-1	CASSYSHGVRSNTEAFF	TGTGCCAGCAGTTACTCTCATGGGGTGAGATCGAACACTGAAGCTTTCTTT
TRBV24-1	few	TRBD2	TRBJ2-3	CATSDPRGYGDTQYF	TGTGCCACCAGTGATCCGCGGGGGTACGGAGATACGCAGTATTTT
TRBV7-9	large	TRBD1	TRBJ1-1	CASSARQGWSEAFF	TGTGCCAGCAGCGCGAGACAGGGTTGGTCTGAAGCTTTCTTT
TRBV6-2/TRBV6-3	NA	TRBD2	TRBJ2-7	CASSSGLAGRHEQYF	TGTGCCAGCAGCTCGGGACTAGCGGGGAGGCACGAGCAGTACTTC
TRBV24-1	medium-sized	TRBD1	TRBJ1-2	CATGDRSYGYTF	TGTGCCACCGGGGACAGGAGCTATGGCTACACCTTC
TRBV2	large	NA	TRBJ2-1	CASRRSPLDSEQFF	TGTGCCAGCAGGAGGAGTCCACTAGACTCGGAGCAGTTCTTC
TRBV13	many	NA	TRBJ2-1	CASSLAGMNEQFF	TGTGCCAGCAGCTTAGCGGGGATGAATGAGCAGTTCTTC
TRBV7-2	NA	TRBD2	TRBJ2-3	CASSSGLAGGLSWDTQYF	TGTGCCAGCAGCTCAGGACTAGCGGGGGGGCTGAGTTGGGATACGCAGTATTTT
TRBV19	large	TRBD2	TRBJ2-1	CASSRTSSYNEQFF	TGTGCCAGTAGCCGGACTAGCTCCTACAATGAGCAGTTCTTC
TRBV5-4	large	TRBD2	TRBJ2-1	CASSGGGGPTEQFF	TGTGCCAGCAGCGGGGGGGGTGGTCCCACTGAGCAGTTCTTC
TRBV7-6	large	TRBD2	TRBJ2-1	CASSFRREGRTEQFF	TGTGCCAGCAGCTTCCGGCGGGAGGGAAGGACTGAGCAGTTCTTC
TRBV12-3/TRBV12-4	NA	NA	TRBJ2-3	CASRGKHTGSDTQYF	TGTGCCAGCAGGGGGAAACATACAGGGTCAGATACGCAGTATTTT
TRBV5-1	large	NA	TRBJ1-1	CASSFSGQNTEAFF	TGCGCCAGCAGCTTTTCGGGACAGAACACTGAAGCTTTCTTT
TRBV20-1	NA	TRBD2	TRBJ2-2	CSARDSAGASTNTGELFF	TGCAGTGCTAGAGATTCAGCGGGGGCGTCGACCAACACCGGGGAGCTGTTTTTT
TRBV15	large	NA	TRBJ2-2	CATSREPMPTGELFF	TGTGCCACCAGCAGAGAACCCATGCCCACCGGGGAGCTGTTTTTT
TRBV7-8	NA	NA	TRBJ1-6	CASSLVGSPLHF	TGTGCCAGCAGCTTAGTCGGATCACCCCTCCACTTT
TRBV7-3	NA	TRBD1	TRBJ2-1	CASSFLGQGGDEQFF	TGTGCCAGCAGCTTTCTCGGACAGGGAGGCGATGAGCAGTTCTTC
TRBV7-2	NA	TRBD2	TRBJ2-1	CASSLEHPWTSGGGFLDEQFF	TGTGCCAGCAGCTTAGAACACCCTTGGACTAGCGGGGGGGGTTTTCTCGATGAGCAGTTCTTC
TRBV7-9	large	NA	TRBJ1-6	CASSSPRSRSPLHF	TGTGCCAGCAGCTCCCCCCGCAGTAGATCACCCCTCCACTTT
TRBV12-3/TRBV12-4	NA	NA	TRBJ1-1	CASSLEIMRGGYTEAFF	TGTGCCAGCAGTTTAGAGATTATGAGAGGGGGATACACTGAAGCTTTCTTT
TRBV4-2	NA	TRBD2	TRBJ2-7	CASSQGRGGPEQYF	TGTGCCAGCAGCCAAGGGCGGGGGGGACCCGAGCAGTACTTC
TRBV20-1	NA	TRBD2	TRBJ2-3	CSAGLAGMTDTQYF	TGCAGTGCGGGACTAGCGGGGATGACAGATACGCAGTATTTT
TRBV6-1	NA	NA	TRBJ2-1	CASTERGETDYNEQFF	TGTGCCAGCACCGAAAGGGGGGAGACTGACTACAATGAGCAGTTCTTC
TRBV29-1	NA	NA	TRBJ1-2	CSVDVAYTF	TGCAGCGTTGACGTGGCGTACACCTTC
TRBV24-1	NA	NA	TRBJ2-3	CATSRREPTDTQYF	TGTGCCACCAGCCGTCGGGAGCCCACAGATACGCAGTATTTT
TRBV5-1	NA	TRBD1	TRBJ2-7	CASSFGQGSYEQYF	TGCGCCAGCAGCTTCGGACAGGGTTCGTACGAGCAGTACTTC
TRBV6-1	NA	NA	TRBJ2-2	CASSEALAGIELFF	TGTGCCAGCAGTGAAGCCTTGGCAGGGATCGAGCTGTTTTTT
TRBV5-1	large	TRBD1	TRBJ1-1	CASSFGPNRGNTEAFF	TGCGCCAGCAGCTTTGGCCCTAACAGGGGGAACACTGAAGCTTTCTTT
TRBV27	NA	NA	TRBJ2-5	CASMGHFQETQYF	TGTGCCAGCATGGGACACTTCCAAGAGACCCAGTACTTC
TRBV30	large	NA	TRBJ2-3	CAWSVAALTDTQYF	TGTGCCTGGAGTGTAGCGGCACTCACAGATACGCAGTATTTT
TRBV2	NA	NA	TRBJ2-7	CASSDDRTYEQYF	TGTGCCAGCAGTGATGACAGGACCTACGAGCAGTACTTC
TRBV7-7	NA	TRBD2	TRBJ2-1	CASSGGGEQFF	TGTGCCAGCAGCGGCGGGGGTGAGCAGTTCTTC
TRBV7-9	NA	NA	TRBJ2-5	CASSQSGAGETQYF	TGTGCCAGCAGCCAGTCCGGGGCGGGAGAGACCCAGTACTTC
TRBV6-5	NA	NA	TRBJ2-7	CASSYAYEQYF	TGTGCCAGCAGTTACGCCTACGAGCAGTACTTC
TRBV5-4	medium-sized	NA	TRBJ1-1	CASSSDSGRVTEAFF	TGTGCCAGCAGCTCGGACAGTGGAAGAGTCACTGAAGCTTTCTTT
TRBV7-9	large	NA	TRBJ2-5	CAIRTDGETQYF	TGTGCCATCCGGACAGACGGAGAGACCCAGTACTTC
TRBV20-1	NA	TRBD2	TRBJ2-3	CSAPAAGGRADTQYF	TGCAGTGCTCCTGCTGCGGGGGGCAGGGCAGATACGCAGTATTTT
TRBV6-5	NA	NA	TRBJ1-6	CASRPGGNSPLHF	TGTGCCAGCAGGCCGGGGGGTAATTCACCCCTCCACTTT
TRBV20-1	NA	TRBD2	TRBJ2-1	CSATDALAGGLGNEQFF	TGCAGTGCTACCGACGCGCTAGCGGGGGGGCTTGGGAATGAGCAGTTCTTC
TRBV7-8	once	NA	TRBJ2-1	CASSLAGVSYNEQFF	TGTGCCAGCAGCTTAGCAGGCGTCTCCTACAATGAGCAGTTCTTC
TRBV7-6	NA	NA	TRBJ2-3	CASSFSGTSTDTQYF	TGTGCCAGCAGCTTCTCGGGGACTAGCACAGATACGCAGTATTTT
TRBV7-3	NA	NA	TRBJ2-5	CASSRDPLETQYF	TGTGCCAGCAGCAGGGACCCTCTTGAGACCCAGTACTTC
TRBV23-1	NA	NA	TRBJ1-5	CASSEGGNQPQHF	TGCGCCAGCAGTGAAGGGGGCAATCAGCCCCAGCATTTT
TRBV9	NA	NA	TRBJ2-5	CASSVSGEGETQYF	TGTGCCAGCAGCGTCTCAGGGGAGGGAGAGACCCAGTACTTC
TRBV5-1	NA	NA	TRBJ2-1	CASSGHNEQFF	TGCGCCAGCAGCGGTCACAATGAGCAGTTCTTC
TRBV7-6	large	NA	TRBJ2-7	CASSLGDRLAFYEQYF	TGTGCCAGCAGCTTAGGGGACCGGCTAGCGTTCTACGAGCAGTACTTC
TRBV7-2	NA	NA	TRBJ2-5	CASSLGGSQETQYF	TGTGCCAGCAGCTTAGGGGGTAGTCAAGAGACCCAGTACTTC
TRBV6-5	few	NA	TRBJ2-6	CASSYGPGPPPRVLTF	TGTGCCAGCAGTTACGGGCCAGGCCCCCCTCCGCGCGTCCTGACTTTC
TRBV24-1	medium-sized	NA	TRBJ2-5	CATSDPARSGEETQYF	TGTGCCACCAGTGACCCGGCCCGAAGCGGAGAAGAGACCCAGTACTTC
TRBV27	many	TRBD2	TRBJ2-7	CASSQWGGTPYEQYF	TGTGCCAGCAGCCAATGGGGGGGTACGCCCTACGAGCAGTACTTC